This T cell receptor (beta chain) appears in the sequencing data of a study of vaccination effects on CD4 cells after COVID-19. TCRdb's table, derived via immunoSEQ multiplex PCR, lists solely in-frame clones and lacks some. Found here are approximately 25,000 clones, around 75% of them singletons; the top ten hold 22%. Note on this clone: Its antigen remains unknown.

Germline CDR1 is SNHLY and CDR2 is FYNNEI. Trimming removed 6 bases at V and 5 bases at J, with 7 bases between. CDR3 length: 11 amino acids. Pools of viral peptides were used by the ViraFEST assay to expand antigen-specific CD4+ T cells ahead of sequencing. At the end of 10 days of culture, CD4+ T cells were isolated. According to the study, vaccine recipients showed no prior SARS-CoV-2 infection and negative nucleocapsid antibodies. Peptides at about 9.9 ug/ml and IL-2 at approximately 9.1 IU/ml were added to two million PBMC per well. A half-volume exchange with IL-2 medium occurred on days 3 and 7. Study-level findings and limits: Clones arising from infection and from vaccination showed marked clonal contraction late after vaccination. Early post-infection timepoints were absent, and convalescent patients were few.

This specimen was CD4+ T cells from PBMCs cultured with HCoV-NL63 spike peptides, taken before COVID-19 vaccination. The rearrangement joins TRBV2 to TRBJ1-2; TRBD1 might be the D (5 bases). This TCR derives from a human donor who received a COVID-19 vaccine. CDR3 coding DNA: TGTGCCAGCAGCAGACAGTATGGCTACACCTTC. Translated, it gives CASSRQYGYTF.